Below are 18 T cell receptor beta chains sequenced from a single sample in a study of shared clonotypes between healthy human individuals. Data came from immunoSEQ multiplex PCR; TCRdb stores just in-frame clones and leaves some out. The table records more than 2,000,000 clones, 85% to 95% of them present only once. Sequenced material: naive CD4+ T cells from PBMCs. The subset here: CD45RA+ positively selected. Receptors were obtained from a man between 18 and 35 years old in good health. Some clones in this sample may be carry-over from other donors' samples.

The chain links TRBV4-1 to TRBJ2-1; 7 nucleotides align to TRBD2. Germline loops: CDR1 MGHRA, CDR2 YSYEKL. V dropped 0 bases and J dropped 5; count of bases not matched to a gene: 7. The CDR3 is 16 amino acids. CDR3 residues: CASSQDMLAENNEQFF. The CDR3 bases are TGCGCCAGCAGCCAAGATATGCTAGCGGAGAACAATGAGCAGTTCTTC.

The genes are TRBV6-5 and TRBJ1-1; D not certain. CDR3 length: 13 residues. CDR1 and CDR2 (germline): MNHEY, SVGAGI. CDR3 coding DNA: TGTACTTCAGGCCCGCGAAGCTACACTGAAGCTTTCTTT. This gives the protein CTSGPRSYTEAFF.

The chain uses TRBV29-1 and TRBJ2-5, with a tentative D call TRBD1 (6 bases). The CDR3 has 12 amino acids. V gave up 5 bases and J gave up 5 bases, with 12 bases separating them. The germline gives CDR1 SQVTM, CDR2 ANQGSEA. The CDR3, as DNA: TGCAGCGTTCACAGGGTTCGGGAGACCCAGTACTTC. It encodes CSVHRVRETQYF. Full variable domain (missing parts from reference TRBV29-1 and TRBJ2-5): SAVISQKPSRDICQRGTSLTIQCQVDSQVTMMFWYRQQPGQSLTLIATANQGSEATYESGFVIDKFPISRPNLTFSTLTVSNMSPEDSSIYLCSVHRVRETQYFGPGTRLLVL.

V usage is TRBV29-1 and J usage is TRBJ2-3, with 10 bases aligning to TRBD2. The CDR3 spans 14 residues. CDR1 and CDR2 (germline): SQVTM, ANQGSEA. Trimming cost V 3 bases and J 3 bases; bases outside gene matches: 3. The CDR3 nucleotides read TGCAGCGTTGACTCTAGCGGGAGAACAGATACGCAGTATTTT. Its translation is CSVDSSGRTDTQYF.

The chain links TRBV6-4 to TRBJ2-1, with 7 positions matching TRBD1. Germline trimming cut 9 bases from V and 3 bases from J; bases unmatched to any gene: 8. This CDR3 comprises 14 residues. The germline gives CDR1 MRHNA, CDR2 SNTAGT. The CDR3 bases are TGTGCCAGTTTCGTCCGGGACAGCTACAATGAGCAGTTCTTC. This gives the protein CASFVRDSYNEQFF.

This chain uses TRBV2 with TRBJ2-7; TRBD2 might be the D (6 bases). The germline V gene encodes CDR1 SNHLY and CDR2 FYNNEI. V was clipped by 8 bases and J by 7 bases, with 27 bases between them. The CDR3 consists of 16 residues. The CDR3 loop is CASGPGLSGGIGEQYF. Here the CDR3 DNA reads TGTGCCAGCGGCCCGGGACTTTCCGGAGGGATAGGTGAGCAGTACTTC.

The V call is TRBV28, the J call TRBJ1-5; D unresolved. This CDR3 has 13 residues. The V end was cut by 7 bases, the J end by 10 bases, with 17 bases between. Germline CDR1 MDHEN, CDR2 SYDVKM. Written as DNA, the CDR3 is TGTGCCAGCACGACGGTGGCTAGTCAACCCCAGCATTTT. Translation: CASTTVASQPQHF.

The rearrangement links TRBV25-1 to TRBJ1-6; 8 nucleotides match TRBD1. V trimming: 3 bases; J trimming: 7 bases; junction bases outside the gene matches: 8. Germline-derived CDR1 and CDR2 are MGHDK and SYGVNS. CDR3 size: 16 residues. CDR3 nucleotide sequence: TGTGCCAGCAGTGAGTCCCGCAGGGGGCGAAATTCACCCCTCCACTTT. Its protein product is CASSESRRGRNSPLHF.

The gene calls are TRBV5-1 and TRBJ2-5, with D perhaps TRBD2 (7 bases). Trimming removed 0 bases from V and 5 bases from J, with 14 bases in between. CDR1 is SGHRS, CDR2 YFSETQ, per germline. The CDR3 sequence is 15 residues long. Here the CDR3 reads CASSLVPGGGETQYF. Here the CDR3 DNA reads TGCGCCAGCAGCTTGGTGCCGGGGGGCGGGGAGACCCAGTACTTC.

The chain combines TRBV5-1 with TRBJ2-2, with D unresolved. This CDR3 is 16 amino acids long. CDR1 is SGHRS and CDR2 is YFSETQ in the germline V gene. Trimming removed 0 bases from V and 4 bases from J, with 13 bases in between. The CDR3 nucleotides read TGCGCCAGCAGCTTGGTGGTGGGCCCGAGCACCGGGGAGCTGTTTTTT. It yields the protein CASSLVVGPSTGELFF.

The CDR3 reads CASSLGMPGYIQYF. CDR3 DNA sequence: TGCGCCAGCAGCTTGGGAATGCCTGGGTACATTCAGTACTTC. The chain carries TRBV5-1 and TRBJ2-4; D is unresolved. The CDR3 spans 14 residues. V was clipped by 0 bases and J by 8 bases, with 12 bases between them. Germline V gives CDR1 SGHRS, CDR2 YFSETQ.

The chain recombines TRBV7-2 with TRBJ1-5, with D uncertain. Germline V lookup: CDR1 SGHTA, CDR2 FQGNSA. This CDR3 comprises 14 residues. V lost 1 base, J lost 6 bases, and 10 bases lay in between. In DNA, the CDR3 is TGTGCCAGCAGCTTAGATGTGAGGTCTCAGCCCCAGCATTTT. It specifies CASSLDVRSQPQHF.

The V and J genes are TRBV30 and TRBJ1-4, with D tentatively TRBD1 (5 bases). V dropped 5 bases and J dropped 4 bases, with 20 bases sitting between them. Germline CDR1 GTSNPN, CDR2 SVGIG (reference sequence). This CDR3 is built from 16 residues. The DNA of the CDR3 is TGTGCCTGGCGAGTTGTCCCGGGGCAGCGTAATGAAAAACTGTTTTTT. Its protein product is CAWRVVPGQRNEKLFF.

CDR3 nucleotides: TGTGCCAGCAGCCCTTGGACTAACACCGGGGAGCTGTTTTTT. Translation gives CASSPWTNTGELFF. This chain links TRBV7-9 with TRBJ2-2, with D tentatively TRBD2 (5 bases). This CDR3 has 14 amino acids. Germline CDR1 reads SEHNR; CDR2 reads FQNEAQ (reference sequence). V lost 5 bases, J lost 2 bases, and 9 bases lay in between.

The rearrangement links TRBV10-1 to TRBJ2-7, with 9 bases aligning to TRBD1. The V gene end was trimmed by 4 bases and the J gene end by 7 bases; junction bases not matched to a gene: 11. Germline CDR1 WNHNN, CDR2 SYGVQD (reference sequence). The CDR3 spans 15 residues. CDR3 coding DNA: TGCGCCAGCAGTGGTCAGGACAGGGGCGAAAGGGAGCAGTACTTC. Translation gives CASSGQDRGEREQYF.

This clone was observed a single time. The chain is built from TRBV19 and TRBJ2-2; 9 bases agree with TRBD2. Germline CDR1 LNHDA, CDR2 SQIVND (reference sequence). V lost 1 base, J lost 7 bases, and 7 bases stayed unmatched. The CDR3 loop spans 16 amino acids. The CDR3 DNA follows: TGTGCCAGTAGTATAGCAGGTAGCGGGAGTCTCGGGGAGCTGTTTTTT. Translation: CASSIAGSGSLGELFF. Variable domain in full (rest from reference TRBV19 and TRBJ2-2): DGGITQSPKYLFRKEGQNVTLSCEQNLNHDAMYWYRQDPGQGLRLIYYSQIVNDFQKGDIAEGYSVSREKKESFPLTVTSAQKNPTAFYLCASSIAGSGSLGELFFGEGSRLTVL.

A note on this clone: Other DNA sequences from this sample encode an identical CDR3 as well. The chain combines TRBV7-2 with TRBJ2-1, with unresolved D. The CDR3 has 15 amino acids. V was trimmed by 1 base and J by 0 bases, leaving 7 bases between them. Germline values: CDR1 SGHTA, CDR2 FQGNSA. Written as DNA, the CDR3 is TGTGCCAGCAGCTTAGACTCAGCCTCCTACAATGAGCAGTTCTTC. It is translated as CASSLDSASYNEQFF.

The V call is TRBV19, the J call TRBJ2-3; tentatively, D is TRBD2 (6 bases). Trimming cost V 3 bases and J 7 bases, with 14 bases left between them. The germline gives CDR1 LNHDA, CDR2 SQIVND (reference sequence). This CDR3 contains 14 residues. CDR3 nucleotides: TGTGCCAGTAGTATCGGGGGTAGCGCGAATACGCAGTATTTT. Protein product: CASSIGGSANTQYF.